This T cell receptor (beta chain) was retrieved from a study of T-cell reconstitution after alpha-beta-depleted transplantation in children. Preparing the TCRbeta library involved the use of unique molecular identifiers. TCRdb re-called the PCR reads through MiXCR, storing one row per CDR3 protein. The sample includes 350,000 to 500,000 distinct CDR3 sequences, about 45% seen only once; the top ten take roughly a quarter. The CDR3 sequence is 14 residues long. In germline, CDR1 is SGHVS, CDR2 FQNEAQ. The ends were cut back, 2 bases at V and 8 bases at J, with 15 bases in the middle. This clonotype has more than one count but fewer than ten.

Sequenced here: PBMCs, sampled before TCRalphabeta/CD19-depleted stem cell transplant. The chain uses TRBV7-8 and TRBJ1-2; D call uncertain. The clonotype originates from a girl aged 2 to 10 with aplastic anemia, due to receive a stem cell transplant. In DNA form, the CDR3 reads TGTGCCAGCAGCTTACGATCGCGGGTTCGGGGCTACACCTTC. It specifies CASSLRSRVRGYTF.